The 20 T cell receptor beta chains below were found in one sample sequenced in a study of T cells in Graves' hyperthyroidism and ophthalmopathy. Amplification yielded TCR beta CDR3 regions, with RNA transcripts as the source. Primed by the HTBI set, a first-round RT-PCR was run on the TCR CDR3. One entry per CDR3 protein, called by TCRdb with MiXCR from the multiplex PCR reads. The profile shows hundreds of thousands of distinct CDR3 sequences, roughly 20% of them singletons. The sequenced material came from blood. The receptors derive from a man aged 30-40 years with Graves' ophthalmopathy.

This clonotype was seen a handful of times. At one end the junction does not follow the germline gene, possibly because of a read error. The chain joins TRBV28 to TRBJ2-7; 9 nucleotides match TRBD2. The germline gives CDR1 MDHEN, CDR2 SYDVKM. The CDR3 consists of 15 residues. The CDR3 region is CVSSVAGVAEYEQYF. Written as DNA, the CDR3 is TGTGTCAGCAGTGTAGCGGGAGTGGCTGAGTACGAGCAGTACTTC.

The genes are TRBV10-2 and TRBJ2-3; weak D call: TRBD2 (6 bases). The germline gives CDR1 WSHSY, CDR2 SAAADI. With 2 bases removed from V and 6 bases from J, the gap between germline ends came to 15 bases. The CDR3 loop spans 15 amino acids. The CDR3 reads CASSESRGRMDTQYF. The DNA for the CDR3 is TGCGCCAGCAGTGAGAGTCGAGGGAGGATGGATACGCAGTATTTT.

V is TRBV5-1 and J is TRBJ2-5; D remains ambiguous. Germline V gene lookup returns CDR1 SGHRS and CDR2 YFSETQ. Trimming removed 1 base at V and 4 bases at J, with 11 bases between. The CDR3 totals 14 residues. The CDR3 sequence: CASSLTAAPETQYF. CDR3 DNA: TGCGCCAGCAGCTTGACGGCAGCACCAGAGACCCAGTACTTC.

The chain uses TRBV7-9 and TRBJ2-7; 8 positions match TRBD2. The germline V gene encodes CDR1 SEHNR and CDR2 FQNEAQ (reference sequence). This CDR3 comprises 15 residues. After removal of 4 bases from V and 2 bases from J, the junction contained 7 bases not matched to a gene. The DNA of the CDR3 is TGTGCCAGCAGCTCCTCCGGCGGGAGGACCTACGAGCAGTACTTC. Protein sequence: CASSSSGGRTYEQYF.

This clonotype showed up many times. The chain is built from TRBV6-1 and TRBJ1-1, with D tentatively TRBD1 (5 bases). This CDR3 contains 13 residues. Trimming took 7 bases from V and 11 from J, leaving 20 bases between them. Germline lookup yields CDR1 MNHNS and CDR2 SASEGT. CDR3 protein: CASKPTEGSSAFF. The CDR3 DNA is TGTGCCAGCAAACCAACGGAGGGGAGTTCCGCTTTCTTT.

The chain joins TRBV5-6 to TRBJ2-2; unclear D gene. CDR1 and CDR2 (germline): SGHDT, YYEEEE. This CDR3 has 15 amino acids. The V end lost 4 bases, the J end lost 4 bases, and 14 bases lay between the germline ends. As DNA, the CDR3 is TGTGCCAGCAGCATTCGGACCCGTCCCACCGGGGAGCTGTTTTTT. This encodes CASSIRTRPTGELFF.

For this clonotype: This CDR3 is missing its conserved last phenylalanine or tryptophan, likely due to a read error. The CDR3: CASSPTETQYL. DNA for the CDR3: TGTGCCAGCAGTCCCACGGAGACCCAGTACCTC. V is TRBV6-2 or TRBV6-3 and J is TRBJ2-5; D remains ambiguous. Germline CDR1 reads MNHEY; CDR2 reads SVGEGT. The CDR3 totals 11 residues. The V and J ends lost 5 bases and 5 bases respectively, with 6 bases between them.

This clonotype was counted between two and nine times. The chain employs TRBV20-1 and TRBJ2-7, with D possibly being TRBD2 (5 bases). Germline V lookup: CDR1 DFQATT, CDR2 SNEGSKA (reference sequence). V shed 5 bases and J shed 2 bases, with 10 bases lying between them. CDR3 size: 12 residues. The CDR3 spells CSAQTGAYEQYF. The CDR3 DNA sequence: TGCAGTGCTCAGACCGGGGCCTACGAGCAGTACTTC.

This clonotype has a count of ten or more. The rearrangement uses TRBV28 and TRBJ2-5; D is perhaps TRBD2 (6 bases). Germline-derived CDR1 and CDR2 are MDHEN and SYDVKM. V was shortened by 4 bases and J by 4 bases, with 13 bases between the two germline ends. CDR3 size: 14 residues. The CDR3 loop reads CASSSPTAGETQYF. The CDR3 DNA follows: TGTGCCAGCAGTTCCCCGACAGCGGGAGAGACCCAGTACTTC.

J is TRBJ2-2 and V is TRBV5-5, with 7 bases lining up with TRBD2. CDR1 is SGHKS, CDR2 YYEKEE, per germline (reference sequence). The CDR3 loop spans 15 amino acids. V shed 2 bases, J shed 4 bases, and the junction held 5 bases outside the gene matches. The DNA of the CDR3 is TGTGCCAGCAGCTTCCTAGCGGCCGGCACCGGGGAGCTGTTTTTT. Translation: CASSFLAAGTGELFF. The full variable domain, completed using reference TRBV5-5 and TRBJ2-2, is DAGVTQSPTHLIKTRGQQVTLRCSPISGHKSVSWYQQVLGQGPQFIFQYYEKEERGRGNFPDRFSARQFPNYSSELNVNALLLGDSALYLCASSFLAAGTGELFFGEGSRLTVL.

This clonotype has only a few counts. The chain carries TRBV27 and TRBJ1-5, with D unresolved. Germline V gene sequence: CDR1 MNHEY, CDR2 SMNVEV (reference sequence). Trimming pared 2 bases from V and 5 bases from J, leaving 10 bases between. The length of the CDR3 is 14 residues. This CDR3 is CASSLGRVDQPQHF. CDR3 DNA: TGTGCCAGCAGTTTAGGTAGGGTTGATCAGCCCCAGCATTTT.

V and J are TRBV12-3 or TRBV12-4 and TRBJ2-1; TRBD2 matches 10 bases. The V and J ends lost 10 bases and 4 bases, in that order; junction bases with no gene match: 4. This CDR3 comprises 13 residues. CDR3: CAIRTSGYNEQFF. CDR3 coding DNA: TGTGCCATCCGGACTAGCGGATACAATGAGCAGTTCTTC.

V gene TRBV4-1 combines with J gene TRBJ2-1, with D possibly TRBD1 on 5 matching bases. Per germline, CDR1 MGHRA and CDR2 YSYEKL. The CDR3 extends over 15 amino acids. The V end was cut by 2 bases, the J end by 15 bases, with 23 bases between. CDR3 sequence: CASSQTLVFGAIPFF. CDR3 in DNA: TGCGCCAGCAGCCAAACCCTCGTCTTTGGGGCCATCCCGTTCTTC.

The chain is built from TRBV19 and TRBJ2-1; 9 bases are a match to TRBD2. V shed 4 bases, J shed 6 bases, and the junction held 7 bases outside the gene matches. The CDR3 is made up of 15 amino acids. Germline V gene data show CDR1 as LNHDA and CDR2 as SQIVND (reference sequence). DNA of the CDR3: TGTGCCAGTAGTAAAGCGGCTAGCGGGATCAATGAGCAGTTCTTC. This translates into CASSKAASGINEQFF.

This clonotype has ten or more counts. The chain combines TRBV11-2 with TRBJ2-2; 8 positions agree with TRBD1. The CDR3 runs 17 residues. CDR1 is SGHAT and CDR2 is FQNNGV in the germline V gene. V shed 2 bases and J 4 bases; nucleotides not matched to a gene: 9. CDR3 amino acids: CASSLRGRGQGTGELFF. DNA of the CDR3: TGTGCCAGCAGCTTAAGAGGCAGGGGGCAGGGCACCGGGGAGCTGTTTTTT.

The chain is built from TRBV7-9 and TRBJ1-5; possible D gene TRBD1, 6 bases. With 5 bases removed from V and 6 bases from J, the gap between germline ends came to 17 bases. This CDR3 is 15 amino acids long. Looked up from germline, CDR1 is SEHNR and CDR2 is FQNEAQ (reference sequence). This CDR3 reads CASSRTGYQSQPQHF. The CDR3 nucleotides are TGTGCCAGCAGCCGCACAGGGTACCAATCTCAGCCCCAGCATTTT.

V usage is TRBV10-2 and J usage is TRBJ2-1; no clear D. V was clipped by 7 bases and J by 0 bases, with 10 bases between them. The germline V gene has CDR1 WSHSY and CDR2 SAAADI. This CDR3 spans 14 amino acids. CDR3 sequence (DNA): TGCGCCAGCACCAGCGTGAGCTCCTACAATGAGCAGTTCTTC. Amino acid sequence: CASTSVSSYNEQFF.

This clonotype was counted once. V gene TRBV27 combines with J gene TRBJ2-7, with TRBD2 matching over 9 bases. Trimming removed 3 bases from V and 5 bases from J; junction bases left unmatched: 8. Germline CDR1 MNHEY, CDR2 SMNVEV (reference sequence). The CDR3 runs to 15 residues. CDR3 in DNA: TGTGCCAGCAGTTTTTCCCTAGCGGGATCCCACGAGCAGTACTTC. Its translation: CASSFSLAGSHEQYF.

The CDR3 loop reads CASSHRDRRTDTQYF. CDR3 sequence (DNA): TGTGCCAGCAGCCACCGGGACAGACGCACAGATACGCAGTATTTT. V gene TRBV6-1 combines with J gene TRBJ2-3; TRBD1 matches 7 bases. V lost 6 bases to trimming and J lost 1 base; unmatched junction nucleotides: 7. CDR1 MNHNS and CDR2 SASEGT come from the germline V gene. The CDR3 loop spans 15 amino acids.

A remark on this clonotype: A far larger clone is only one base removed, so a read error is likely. The CDR3 DNA follows: TGCGCCAGCAGCTCGACTAGCGGGAGCTACAATGGGCAGTTCTTC. Protein sequence: CASSSTSGSYNGQFF. The chain links TRBV5-1 to TRBJ2-1; 12 nucleotides align to TRBD2. The CDR3 sequence is 15 residues long. The germline V gene encodes CDR1 SGHRS and CDR2 YFSETQ.